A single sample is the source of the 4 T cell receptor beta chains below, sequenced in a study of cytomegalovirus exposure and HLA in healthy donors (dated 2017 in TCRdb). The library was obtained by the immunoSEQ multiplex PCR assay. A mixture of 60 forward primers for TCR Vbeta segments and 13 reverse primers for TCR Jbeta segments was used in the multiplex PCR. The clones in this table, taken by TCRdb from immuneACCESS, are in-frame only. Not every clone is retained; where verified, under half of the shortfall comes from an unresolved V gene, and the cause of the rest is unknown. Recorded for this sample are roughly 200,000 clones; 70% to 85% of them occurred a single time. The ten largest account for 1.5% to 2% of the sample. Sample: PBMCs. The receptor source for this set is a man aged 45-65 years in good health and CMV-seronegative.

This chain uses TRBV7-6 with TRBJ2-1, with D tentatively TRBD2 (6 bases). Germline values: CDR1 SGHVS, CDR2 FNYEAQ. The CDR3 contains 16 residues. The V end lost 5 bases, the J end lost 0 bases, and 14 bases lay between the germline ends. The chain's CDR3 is CASSLIEGGSYNEQFF. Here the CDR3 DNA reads TGTGCCAGCAGCCTAATAGAGGGAGGCTCCTACAATGAGCAGTTCTTC.

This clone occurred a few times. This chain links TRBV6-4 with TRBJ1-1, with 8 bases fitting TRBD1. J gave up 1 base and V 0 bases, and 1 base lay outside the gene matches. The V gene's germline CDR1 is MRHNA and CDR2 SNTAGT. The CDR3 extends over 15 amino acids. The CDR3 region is CASSDSGQGNTEAFF. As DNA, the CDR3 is TGTGCCAGCAGTGACTCCGGACAGGGGAACACTGAAGCTTTCTTT.

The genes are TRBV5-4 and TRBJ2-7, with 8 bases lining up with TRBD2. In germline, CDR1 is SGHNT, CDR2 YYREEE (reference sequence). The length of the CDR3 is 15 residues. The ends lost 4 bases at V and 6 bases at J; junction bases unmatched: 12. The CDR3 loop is CASSLEAGETAEQYF. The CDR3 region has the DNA TGTGCCAGCAGCCTTGAAGCGGGAGAAACCGCCGAGCAGTACTTC. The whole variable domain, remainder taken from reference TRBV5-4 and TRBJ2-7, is ETGVTQSPTHLIKTRGQQVTLRCSSQSGHNTVSWYQQALGQGPQFIFQYYREEENGRGNFPPRFSGLQFPNYSSELNVNALELDDSALYLCASSLEAGETAEQYFGPGTRLTVT.

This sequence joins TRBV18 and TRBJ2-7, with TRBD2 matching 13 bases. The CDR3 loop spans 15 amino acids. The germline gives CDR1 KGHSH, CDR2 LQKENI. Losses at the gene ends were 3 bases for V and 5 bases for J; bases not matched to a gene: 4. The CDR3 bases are TGTGCCAGCTCACCCTGGACTAGCGGGAGAGACGAGCAGTACTTC. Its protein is CASSPWTSGRDEQYF.